This T cell receptor beta chain was profiled in a study of OX40 agonist ivuxolimab in advanced cancers. Regarding the study in general: The costimulatory receptor OX40 (CD134) was targeted by ivuxolimab, a fully human IgG2 agonistic monoclonal antibody. Patients were allowed to have had prior anti-PD-1, anti-PD-L1 or anti-CTLA-4 therapy, and approximately 37% of the dose-escalation patients had been treated with checkpoint inhibitors. Of the roughly 51 patients in dose escalation, around 19 had hepatocellular carcinoma, about 15 had melanoma, 9 had renal cell carcinoma and 9 had head and neck cancer. Partial responses were achieved by three dose-escalation patients, of whom one had hepatocellular carcinoma and two had cutaneous melanoma. The purpose of peripheral TCRbeta sequencing was to test whether ivuxolimab changed TCR sequence diversity and led to clonal T-cell expansion. A male proportion of under 85% and a mean age of 60 years, ranging from roughly 23 to 79, were recorded for the dose-escalation cohort. The paper describes the monotherapy dose-escalation part (N = 52 patients) of the phase I trial of ivuxolimab. Intravenous ivuxolimab was administered to patients every 2 weeks at six dose levels: 0.01, 0.1, 0.3, 1.5, 3 and 10 mg/kg.

To sequence the TCRbeta CDR3 region, genomic DNA was isolated from the sorted cells. TCRbeta CDR3 regions were sequenced using the immunoSEQ Assay. The table comes from immuneACCESS by way of TCRdb, which keeps in-frame sequences with V and J called. Part of the clones is missing from these tables; in studies checked, under half for an unresolved V gene and the rest for unknown reasons. A total of tens of thousands of clones appear in this sample, over 75% of them only once. The leading ten clones occupy around 2% of the sample. On the study overall, not on this receptor specifically: At doses of 0.1 to 3.0 mg/kg, clonal expansion of both CD4+ and CD8+ T cells in blood was seen between baseline and week 6. On average, CD8+ T cells showed more expanded clones than CD4+ T cells after ivuxolimab. Low levels of normalized T-cell clonal expansion were also shown by some nonresponding patients. In the 0.1-3.0 mg/kg groups, partial responders were among the patients with the lowest normalized peripheral clonal expansion, particularly in CD8+ T cells. Which antigens the clonally expanded peripheral T cells were specific for was not determined.

Concerning this clone itself: No antigen is known for it. The record has no base qualities; no much larger clone is one base away.

As encoded in the germline V gene, CDR1 is SGHRS while CDR2 is YFSETQ. The CDR3, from cysteine to phenylalanine, totals 15 residues. Only the CDR3 part of the read is kept: 45 bases, read in frame from the first base. Germline trimming: 4 bases from V, 5 bases from J; junction bases outside gene matches: 9. The trial excluded patients who had a history of autoimmune disease or were on systemic immunosuppression. Peripheral blood for TCR sequencing was collected from all dose cohorts at baseline, on cycle 4 day 1, and on cycle 7 day 1. The samples were taken from a phase I, first-in-human, multicenter, open-label dose-escalation trial of ivuxolimab. Adults with locally advanced or metastatic melanoma, renal cell carcinoma, hepatocellular carcinoma or head and neck squamous cell carcinoma were enrolled in the trial. Before TCR sequencing, CD4+ T cells and CD8+ T cells from peripheral blood were sorted into separate populations.

Sequencing was performed on CD4+ or CD8+ T cells sorted from blood, taken in a trial of the OX40 agonist ivuxolimab. Recombination connected TRBV5-1 to TRBJ1-1; TRBD1 aligns with 9 central bases. This clonotype was sampled from an adult with an advanced solid tumor such as melanoma, head and neck, liver or kidney cancer. The sequenced DNA: TGCGCCAGCAGCGACCAACAGGGGGCTGATACTGAAGCTTTCTTT. Its protein is CASSDQQGADTEAFF. The CDR3 plus the reference TRBV5-1 and TRBJ1-1 genes for the other parts give the full variable domain: KAGVTQTPRYLIKTRGQQVTLSCSPISGHRSVSWYQQTPGQGLQFLFEYFSETQRNKGNFPGRFSGRQFSNSRSEMNVSTLELGDSALYLCASSDQQGADTEAFFGQGTRLTVV.